The rows below give T cell receptor beta chains drawn from one sample of a study of shared clonotypes between healthy human individuals. Clones were sequenced by immunoSEQ multiplex PCR, and TCRdb holds only the in-frame ones, with some missing. The sample gives over a million clones, 95% to 99% of which show up once; less than 0.55% is in the top ten. Sample: naive CD4+ T cells sorted from blood. These receptors were taken from a young man in good health. The CDR3 runs from the conserved cysteine through the conserved F or W. The size field is filled for only some rows; it gives once, few, many or a size class.

TRBJ1-5,TRBV29-1,NA,CSVGNQPQHF
TRBJ2-5,TRBV7-2,NA,CASSAGISGETQYF
TRBJ2-3,TRBV6-4,NA,CASSEGRADTQYF
TRBJ2-1,TRBV18,NA,CASLGLAGDEQFF
TRBJ2-5,TRBV7-9,NA,CASSLIAGTPETQYF
TRBJ2-7,TRBV1,NA,CTAQRASYEQYF
TRBJ2-7,TRBV5-5,NA,CASSLDRQGTYEQYF
TRBJ2-5,TRBV7-9,NA,CASSLDVGTGKQETQYF
TRBJ2-1,TRBV7-2,NA,CASSLFFREQFF
TRBJ2-1,TRBV13,NA,CASSPVAREGRDEQFF
TRBJ1-5,TRBV1,NA,CTSSQGGARGRISNQPQHF
TRBJ2-3,TRBV19,NA,CASTMRTRLAGATQYF
TRBJ1-1,TRBV5-1,NA,CASSFGQGMNTEAFF
TRBJ2-7,TRBV7-9,NA,CASSLIVGFSEQYF
TRBJ2-3,TRBV9,NA,CASSATSGKSDTQYF
TRBJ1-3,TRBV7-8,NA,CASSLGGRGSGNTIYF
TRBJ1-5,TRBV6-5,NA,CASSYSGGPPQHF
TRBJ2-7,TRBV7-2,NA,CASSSRDHYEQYF
TRBJ1-4,TRBV9,NA,CASSGQGGEKLFF
TRBJ2-1,TRBV5-1,NA,CASSLEGWTSGPYNEQFF
TRBJ1-5,TRBV30,NA,CAWGGQHSNQPQHF
TRBJ2-5,TRBV28,NA,CASSPAWLAGQETQYF
TRBJ1-5,TRBV6-1,NA,CASSRYSNQPQHF
TRBJ2-2,TRBV27,NA,CASSFSIGDRALPNTGELFF
TRBJ2-1,TRBV4-1,NA,CASSRGLAGVYGDEQFF
TRBJ2-5,TRBV2,NA,CASSDLTETQYF
TRBJ2-7,TRBV7-9,NA,CASRGLAGAYEQYF
TRBJ1-2,TRBV7-9,NA,CASSLGSGGYTF
TRBJ2-7,TRBV4-2,NA,CASSQERQANYEQYF
TRBJ1-1,TRBV7-3,NA,CASSRGQLDTEAFF
TRBJ2-7,TRBV4-1,NA,CASSQDNSGRAYEQYF
TRBJ1-2,TRBV19,once,CASKSTDRSGYTF
TRBJ2-2,TRBV7-3,once,CASSSPGTGELFF
TRBJ2-7,TRBV5-1,NA,CASSFGTASGNDEQYF
TRBJ1-1,TRBV7-8,NA,CASSPGGGTEAFF
TRBJ2-2,TRBV18,NA,CASSPRKPTWGTGELFF
TRBJ2-2,TRBV20-1,NA,CSARGQGALFF
TRBJ2-1,TRBV27,NA,CASSLRPSSYNEQFF
TRBJ1-2,TRBV18,NA,CASSPARGGNYGYTF
TRBJ2-7,TRBV7-2,NA,CASSLLGGSSYEQYF
TRBJ1-1,TRBV2,NA,CASSENIRTEAFF
TRBJ1-5,TRBV19,NA,CASSIAANSNQPQHF
TRBJ1-5,TRBV27,NA,CASSFVRGGGDQPQHF
TRBJ2-7,TRBV2,NA,CASKGYEQYF
TRBJ1-2,TRBV2,NA,CASSEGGADYYGYTF
TRBJ1-3,TRBV18,NA,CASSPGGQGYGNTIYF
TRBJ1-4,TRBV27,NA,CASGWTGVTGFLEKLFF
TRBJ2-1,TRBV18,NA,CASSPGTANNEQFF
TRBJ1-3,TRBV14,NA,CASSLVGGSSGNTIYF